These 20 T cell receptor beta chains were all obtained from the same sample, sequenced in a study of blood T cell repertoires in COVID-19. Measured with immunoSEQ multiplex PCR; TCRdb has only the in-frame clones, and not every one. The sample includes about 180,000 clones, roughly 87% seen only once; the top ten take about 7%. Sequencing was carried out using PBMCs or T cells enriched from blood (not recorded which). The source is a woman aged 50 to 60 who had recovered from COVID-19.

This rearrangement joins TRBV21-1 to TRBJ1-1; the table assigns TRBD1, which was not confirmed against the DNA. TRBV21-1 is deemed a pseudogene. The CDR3 is 14 amino acids. The CDR3 here is CASSNPQGRTEAFF. In nucleotides, the CDR3 is TGTGCCAGCAGCAACCCACAGGGGAGGACTGAAGCTTTCTTT.

The chain recombines TRBV3-1 (or the pseudogene TRBV3-2) with TRBJ2-7; 7 nucleotides line up with TRBD2. Trimming removed 0 bases from V and 3 bases from J; junction bases left unmatched: 5. Germline CDR1 LGHDT, CDR2 YNNKEL (reference sequence). This CDR3 has 15 amino acids. The CDR3, as DNA: TGTGCCAGCAGCCAAGAGAGCGGGACCTACTACGAGCAGTACTTC. Protein sequence: CASSQESGTYYEQYF.

J is TRBJ1-4 and V is TRBV28; 7 nucleotides agree with TRBD1. Trimming removed 4 bases from V and 2 bases from J; junction bases left unmatched: 4. The CDR3 spans 15 residues. Germline V gene data show CDR1 as MDHEN and CDR2 as SYDVKM. CDR3 nucleotide sequence: TGTGCCAGCAGTTACAGGGGATATACTAATGAAAAACTGTTTTTT. Translation gives CASSYRGYTNEKLFF.

J is TRBJ2-1 and V is TRBV3-1 (or the pseudogene TRBV3-2), with unresolved D. Germline assignment: CDR1 LGHDT and CDR2 YNNKEL (reference sequence). There are 11 residues in the CDR3. The V end lost 3 bases, the J end lost 7 bases, and 4 bases lay between the germline ends. CDR3 in DNA: TGTGCCAGCAGCCATCCGAATGAGCAGTTCTTC. Amino acids: CASSHPNEQFF.

The V and J genes are TRBV25-1 and TRBJ2-1; D ambiguous. The length of the CDR3 is 12 residues. Germline V lookup: CDR1 MGHDK, CDR2 SYGVNS. Trimming took 9 bases from V and 7 from J, leaving 13 bases between them. The CDR3 region has the DNA TGTGCCAGTGGTCGAGTATCTAATGAGCAGTTCTTC. Its translation: CASGRVSNEQFF. The variable domain in full, with the rest retrieved from reference TRBV25-1 and TRBJ2-1, is EADIYQTPRYLVIGTGKKITLECSQTMGHDKMYWYQQDPGMELHLIHYSYGVNSTEKGDLSSESTVSRIRTEHFPLTLESARPSHTSQYLCASGRVSNEQFFGPGTRLTVL.

This chain connects TRBV7-6 to TRBJ2-5, with a possible D match to TRBD1 (5 bases). CDR3 size: 13 residues. The germline V and J ends were trimmed by 4 bases and 4 bases, with 10 bases remaining between them. The germline V gene has CDR1 SGHVS and CDR2 FNYEAQ. The CDR3 DNA reads as TGTGCCAGCAGCTGGACAACAAGAGAGACCCAGTACTTC. Amino acids: CASSWTTRETQYF.

In its sample, this clone was seen once. This chain uses TRBV9 with TRBJ2-3; TRBD2 matches at 8 bases. Per the germline V gene, CDR1 is SGDLS and CDR2 is YYNGEE. The length of the CDR3 is 15 residues. The V and J ends lost 1 base and 2 bases, in that order; junction bases with no gene match: 3. The CDR3 protein is CASSVTSGATDTQYF. Written as DNA, the CDR3 is TGTGCCAGCAGCGTAACTAGCGGAGCCACAGATACGCAGTATTTT.

This clone is a singleton in its sample. The V call is TRBV12-3 or TRBV12-4, the J call TRBJ1-2, with a tentative D call TRBD1 (6 bases). The CDR3 length is 13 residues. V lost 7 bases to trimming and J lost 8 bases, with 17 bases between them. The CDR3, as DNA: TGTGCCAGCATCCGGGGGGCAGGGAGAGGCTACACCTTC. It codes for CASIRGAGRGYTF.

The V and J genes are TRBV11-2 and TRBJ2-1; 12 bases align to TRBD2. CDR3 size: 15 residues. V lost 5 bases to trimming and J lost 4 bases; unmatched junction nucleotides: 3. Germline CDR1 reads SGHAT; CDR2 reads FQNNGV. The CDR3 DNA follows: TGTGCCAGCAGCAAGACTAGCGGGGGATACAATGAGCAGTTCTTC. As protein: CASSKTSGGYNEQFF. Combining the CDR3 with reference TRBV11-2 and TRBJ2-1 gives the whole variable domain EAGVAQSPRYKIIEKRQSVAFWCNPISGHATLYWYQQILGQGPKLLIQFQNNGVVDDSQLPKDRFSAERLKGVDSTLKIQPAKLEDSAVYLCASSKTSGGYNEQFFGPGTRLTVL.

This rearrangement joins TRBV4-2 to TRBJ2-3; no clear D gene. Per the germline V gene, CDR1 is LGHNA and CDR2 is YNFKEQ. V was shortened by 1 base and J by 0 bases, with 8 bases between the two germline ends. The CDR3 loop spans 15 amino acids. The CDR3 here is CASSQAPYSTDTQYF. CDR3 DNA sequence: TGTGCCAGCAGCCAAGCCCCCTATAGCACAGATACGCAGTATTTT.

The chain joins TRBV10-2 to TRBJ1-5; D uncertain. The CDR3 extends over 12 amino acids. Trimming removed 6 bases at V and 7 bases at J, with 10 bases between. The V gene's germline CDR1 is WSHSY and CDR2 SAAADI. CDR3 sequence: CASSPGEQPQHF. The CDR3 nucleotides are TGCGCCAGCAGCCCCGGGGAGCAGCCCCAGCATTTT.

The chain couples TRBV28 to TRBJ1-4; D might be TRBD1 (5 bases). V lost 7 bases and J 1 base, leaving 13 bases between the germline ends. The CDR3 sequence is 15 residues long. In germline, CDR1 is MDHEN, CDR2 SYDVKM. The CDR3 sequence: CASKDSGGTNEKLFF. DNA of the CDR3: TGTGCCAGCAAAGACAGCGGGGGAACTAATGAAAAACTGTTTTTT.

V is TRBV6-1 and J is TRBJ1-2, with D possibly being TRBD1 (5 bases). CDR3 size: 15 residues. CDR1 is MNHNS and CDR2 is SASEGT in the germline V gene. With 2 bases removed from V and 0 bases from J, the gap between germline ends came to 10 bases. In DNA form, the CDR3 reads TGTGCCAGCAGTGAAAAAGGGGACTCTAACTATGGCTACACCTTC. Protein sequence: CASSEKGDSNYGYTF.

The CDR3 is CASSVGDRGYEQYF. For the CDR3, the DNA is TGTGCCAGCAGCGTAGGGGACAGGGGCTACGAGCAGTACTTC. The rearrangement uses TRBV9 and TRBJ2-7; 10 bases are a match to TRBD1. The V gene's germline CDR1 is SGDLS and CDR2 YYNGEE. The trim removed 0 bases at V and 3 bases at J, leaving 0 bases unmatched. This CDR3 contains 14 residues.

This clone appeared once. This sequence joins TRBV7-6 and TRBJ1-3; TRBD1 aligns across 8 bases. V gave up 1 base and J gave up 0 bases; unmatched junction bases: 8. CDR3 length: 18 amino acids. Germline-derived CDR1 and CDR2 are SGHVS and FNYEAQ. This CDR3 reads CASSLGSGGVHSGNTIYF. CDR3 DNA sequence: TGTGCCAGCAGCTTAGGGTCAGGGGGCGTCCACTCTGGAAACACCATATATTTT.

The V gene is TRBV6-2 or TRBV6-3, the J gene TRBJ2-7; maybe TRBD2 (5 bases). The ends were cut back, 5 bases at V and 2 bases at J, with 13 bases in the middle. The V gene's germline CDR1 is MNHEY and CDR2 SVGEGT. CDR3 length: 14 amino acids. The CDR3 reads CASSDGRGAYEQYF. The CDR3 bases are TGTGCCAGCAGTGACGGACGGGGAGCCTACGAGCAGTACTTC.

The V gene is TRBV9, the J gene TRBJ1-1, with D possibly being TRBD1 (6 bases). The CDR3 sequence is 13 residues long. V was shortened by 4 bases and J by 7 bases, with 14 bases between the two germline ends. Germline lookup yields CDR1 SGDLS and CDR2 YYNGEE. The CDR3 DNA reads as TGTGCCAGCAGCATCCAGGGGTTGGGTGAAGCTTTCTTT. Its translation: CASSIQGLGEAFF.

The chain joins TRBV27 to TRBJ2-7, with 15 bases fitting TRBD2. The CDR3 loop spans 18 amino acids. Germline V gives CDR1 MNHEY, CDR2 SMNVEV (reference sequence). J gave up 2 bases and V 5 bases, and 10 bases lay outside the gene matches. CDR3 DNA sequence: TGTGCCAGCAGTCCCGGACTAGCGGGAGGGTCTCGGGCCTACGAGCAGTACTTC. This translates into CASSPGLAGGSRAYEQYF.

This chain connects TRBV6-6 to TRBJ1-6; 11 nucleotides match TRBD1. CDR1 and CDR2 (germline): MNHNY, SVGAGI (reference sequence). The CDR3 contains 16 residues. After removal of 4 bases from V and 7 bases from J, the junction contained 6 bases not matched to a gene. The CDR3 sequence: CASSSADRGQNSPLHF. CDR3 coding DNA: TGTGCCAGCAGTTCAGCGGACAGGGGGCAGAATTCACCCCTCCACTTT.

V and J are TRBV5-1 and TRBJ1-5; D is unresolved. V was shortened by 0 bases and J by 6 bases, with 10 bases between the two germline ends. This CDR3 contains 14 residues. Germline V gives CDR1 SGHRS, CDR2 YFSETQ. The CDR3 is CASSLAPGSQPQHF. CDR3 bases: TGCGCCAGCAGCTTGGCGCCGGGGTCTCAGCCCCAGCATTTT. The whole variable domain, remainder taken from reference TRBV5-1 and TRBJ1-5, is KAGVTQTPRYLIKTRGQQVTLSCSPISGHRSVSWYQQTPGQGLQFLFEYFSETQRNKGNFPGRFSGRQFSNSRSEMNVSTLELGDSALYLCASSLAPGSQPQHFGDGTRLSIL.